The entry below gives a single T cell receptor beta chain sequence along with its context. As yet, its antigen is unknown. These data come from a study of shared clonotypes between healthy human individuals. Sequenced by immunoSEQ multiplex PCR; TCRdb stores in-frame clones only, minus some. The table shows 550,000 to 800,000 clones, with 90% occurring only once. Points from the study as a whole: Naive subsets, compared against memory subsets, generally had larger estimated richness values. Naive CD4 clonotypes overlapped across several donors at roughly 4.5%. Only a few donors were included, so the genetic and exposure-history diversity represented was limited.

CD8 memory cells included CD45RO+ cells plus CCR7-negative CD45RA+ TemRA cells. This receptor was taken from a man between 18 and 35 years old in good health. Some clones in this sample may be carry-over from other donors' samples. The specimen sequenced was memory CD8+ T cells from PBMCs. Subset described: CD45RO+ cells pooled with CCR7-negative TemRA cells.

As DNA, the CDR3 is TGTGCCAGCAGCTCCCGAGGACTAGCGGACCAAGAGACCCAGTACTTC. Its translation: CASSSRGLADQETQYF. The gene calls are TRBV7-9 and TRBJ2-5; 10 positions agree with TRBD2. Germline CDR1 reads SEHNR; CDR2 reads FQNEAQ (reference sequence). This CDR3 has 16 residues. The V and J ends lost 4 bases and 0 bases, in that order; junction bases with no gene match: 5.